A single T cell receptor (beta chain) is shown here with its context. These data come from a study of blood T cell repertoires in COVID-19. Assay: immunoSEQ multiplex PCR; the TCRdb copy retains only in-frame clones and omits some. This sample yields 500,000 or so clones, of which about 85% are seen a single time; 0.7% belongs to the top ten. In Cohort 3, a recovered donor had either two negative PCRs, clearance, or symptom resolution. V lost 0 bases to trimming and J lost 10 bases; unmatched junction nucleotides: 11. The germline gives CDR1 SGHNT, CDR2 YYREEE (reference sequence). The CDR3 totals 16 residues.

The V and J genes are TRBV5-4 and TRBJ2-2; 8 positions match TRBD1. What was sequenced was PBMCs or T cells enriched from blood (not recorded which). The TCR sequence derives from a young woman who had recovered from COVID-19. The CDR3 DNA reads TGTGCCAGCAGCTTGGTAGCTGGGACAGGCCGGGTGGAGCTGTTTTTT. It is translated as CASSLVAGTGRVELFF.